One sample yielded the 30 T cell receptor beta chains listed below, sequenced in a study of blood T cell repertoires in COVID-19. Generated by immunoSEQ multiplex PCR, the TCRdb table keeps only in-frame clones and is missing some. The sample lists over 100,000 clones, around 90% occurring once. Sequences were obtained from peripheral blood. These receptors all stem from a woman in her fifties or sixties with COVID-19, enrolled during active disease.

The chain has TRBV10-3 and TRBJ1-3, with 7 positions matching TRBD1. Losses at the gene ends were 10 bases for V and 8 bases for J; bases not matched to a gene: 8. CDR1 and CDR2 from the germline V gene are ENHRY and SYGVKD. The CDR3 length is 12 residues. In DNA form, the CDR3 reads TGTGCCACATGGACAGGCTGGGACACCATATATTTT. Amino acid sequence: CATWTGWDTIYF.

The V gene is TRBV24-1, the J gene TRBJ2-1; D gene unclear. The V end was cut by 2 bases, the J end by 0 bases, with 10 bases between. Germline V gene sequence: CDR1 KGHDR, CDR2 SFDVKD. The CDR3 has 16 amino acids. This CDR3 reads CATSDSTARSYNEQFF. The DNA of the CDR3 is TGTGCCACCAGTGATTCGACTGCCCGCTCCTACAATGAGCAGTTCTTC.

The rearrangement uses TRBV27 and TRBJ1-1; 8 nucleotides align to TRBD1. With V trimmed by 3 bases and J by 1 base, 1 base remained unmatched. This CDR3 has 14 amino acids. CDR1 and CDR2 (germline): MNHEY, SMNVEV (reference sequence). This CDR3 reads CASSFGQGNTEAFF. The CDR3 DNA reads TGTGCCAGCAGTTTCGGACAGGGGAACACTGAAGCTTTCTTT.

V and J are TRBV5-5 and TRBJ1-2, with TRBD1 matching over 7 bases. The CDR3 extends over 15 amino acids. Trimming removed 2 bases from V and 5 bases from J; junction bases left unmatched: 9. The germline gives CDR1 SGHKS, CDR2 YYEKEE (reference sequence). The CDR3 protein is CASSFFSQGIYGYTF. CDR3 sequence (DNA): TGTGCCAGCAGCTTCTTCTCACAGGGGATATATGGCTACACCTTC. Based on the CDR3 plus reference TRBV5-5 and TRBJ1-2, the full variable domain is DAGVTQSPTHLIKTRGQQVTLRCSPISGHKSVSWYQQVLGQGPQFIFQYYEKEERGRGNFPDRFSARQFPNYSSELNVNALLLGDSALYLCASSFFSQGIYGYTFGSGTRLTVV.

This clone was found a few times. The chain's CDR3 is CASSQEGGDGPEAFF. The CDR3 coding sequence is TGTGCCAGCAGCCAAGAGGGGGGGGACGGGCCTGAAGCTTTCTTT. The chain is built from TRBV14 and TRBJ1-1; D perhaps matches TRBD1 (5 bases). V was trimmed by 0 bases and J by 6 bases, leaving 14 bases between them. CDR3 length: 15 amino acids. Per the germline V gene, CDR1 is SGHDN and CDR2 is FVKESK.

The CDR3 is CASSHGGGALIPKNIQYF. The CDR3, as DNA: TGCGCCAGCAGCCATGGCGGGGGGGCCTTGATTCCCAAAAACATTCAGTACTTC. The rearrangement joins TRBV4-1 to TRBJ2-4; 9 bases are shared with TRBD2. Germline CDR1 reads MGHRA; CDR2 reads YSYEKL. The CDR3 length is 18 residues. The junction had 11 bases not matched to a gene; V was cut back by 3 bases and J by 2 bases.

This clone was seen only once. CDR3 region: CARRGTQGAYEQYV. In DNA form, the CDR3 reads TGCGCCAGGCGAGGTACTCAGGGGGCCTACGAGCAGTACGTC. The chain links TRBV10-2 to TRBJ2-7, with 7 bases matching TRBD1. Germline trimming cut 9 bases from V and 2 bases from J; bases unmatched to any gene: 10. Germline V CDR1 and CDR2: WSHSY, SAAADI. CDR3 size: 14 residues.

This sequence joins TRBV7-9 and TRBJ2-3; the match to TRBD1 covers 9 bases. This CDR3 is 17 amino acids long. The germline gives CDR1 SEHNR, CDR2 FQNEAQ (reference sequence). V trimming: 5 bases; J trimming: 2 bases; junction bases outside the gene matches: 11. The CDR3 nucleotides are TGTGCCAGCAGCGCCAGGACAGGGGCATTATTCACAGATACGCAGTATTTT. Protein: CASSARTGALFTDTQYF. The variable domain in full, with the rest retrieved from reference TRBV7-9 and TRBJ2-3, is DTGVSQNPRHKITKRGQNVTFRCDPISEHNRLYWYRQTLGQGPEFLTYFQNEAQLEKSRLLSDRFSAERPKGSFSTLEIQRTEQGDSAMYLCASSARTGALFTDTQYFGPGTRLTVL.

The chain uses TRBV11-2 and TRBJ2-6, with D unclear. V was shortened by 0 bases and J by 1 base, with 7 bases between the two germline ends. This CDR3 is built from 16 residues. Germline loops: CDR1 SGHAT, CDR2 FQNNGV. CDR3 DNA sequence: TGTGCCAGCAGCTTAGATGTGGCTTCTGGGGCCAACGTCCTGACTTTC. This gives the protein CASSLDVASGANVLTF. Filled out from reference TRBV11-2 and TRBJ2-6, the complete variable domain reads EAGVAQSPRYKIIEKRQSVAFWCNPISGHATLYWYQQILGQGPKLLIQFQNNGVVDDSQLPKDRFSAERLKGVDSTLKIQPAKLEDSAVYLCASSLDVASGANVLTFGAGSRLTVL.

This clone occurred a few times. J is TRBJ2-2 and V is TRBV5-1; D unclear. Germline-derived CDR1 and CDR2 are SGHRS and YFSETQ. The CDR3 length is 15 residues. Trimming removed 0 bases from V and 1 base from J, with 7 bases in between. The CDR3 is CASSLGVMNTGELFF. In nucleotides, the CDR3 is TGCGCCAGCAGCTTGGGCGTCATGAACACCGGGGAGCTGTTTTTT.

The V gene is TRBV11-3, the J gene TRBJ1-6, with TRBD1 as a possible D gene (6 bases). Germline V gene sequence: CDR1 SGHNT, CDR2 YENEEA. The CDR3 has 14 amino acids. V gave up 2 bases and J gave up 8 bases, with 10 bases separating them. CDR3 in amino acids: CASSLMGADSPLHF. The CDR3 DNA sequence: TGTGCCAGCAGCTTAATGGGGGCAGATTCACCCCTCCACTTT.

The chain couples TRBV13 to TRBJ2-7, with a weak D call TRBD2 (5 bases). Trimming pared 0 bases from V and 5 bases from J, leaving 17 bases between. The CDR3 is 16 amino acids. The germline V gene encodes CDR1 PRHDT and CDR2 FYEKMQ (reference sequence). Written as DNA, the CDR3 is TGTGCCAGCAGCTTAGGCCGGCGGGTGAGTAGCCACGAGCAGTACTTC. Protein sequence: CASSLGRRVSSHEQYF.

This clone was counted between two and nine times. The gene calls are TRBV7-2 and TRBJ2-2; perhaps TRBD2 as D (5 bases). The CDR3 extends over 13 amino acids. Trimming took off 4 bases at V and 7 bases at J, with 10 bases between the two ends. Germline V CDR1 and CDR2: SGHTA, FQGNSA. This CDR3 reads CASSYPGLGELFF. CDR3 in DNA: TGTGCCAGCAGCTATCCAGGACTCGGGGAGCTGTTTTTT.

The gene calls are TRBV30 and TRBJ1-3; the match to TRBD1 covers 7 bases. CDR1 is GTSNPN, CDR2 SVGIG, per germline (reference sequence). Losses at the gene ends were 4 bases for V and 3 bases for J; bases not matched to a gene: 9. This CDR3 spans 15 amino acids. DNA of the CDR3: TGTGCCTGGACCTCTTGGGACAGACTTGGAAACACCATATATTTT. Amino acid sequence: CAWTSWDRLGNTIYF.

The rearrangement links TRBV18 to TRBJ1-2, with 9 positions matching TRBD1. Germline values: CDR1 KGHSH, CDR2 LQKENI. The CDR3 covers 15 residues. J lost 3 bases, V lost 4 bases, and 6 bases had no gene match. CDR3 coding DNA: TGTGCCAGCTCACTTTTGGACAGGGGTGACTATGGCTACACCTTC. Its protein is CASSLLDRGDYGYTF.

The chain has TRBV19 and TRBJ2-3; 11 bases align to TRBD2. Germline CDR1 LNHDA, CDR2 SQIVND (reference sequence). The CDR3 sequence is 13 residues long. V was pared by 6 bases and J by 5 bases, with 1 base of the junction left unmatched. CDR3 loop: CASRLAGGDTQYF. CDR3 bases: TGTGCCAGTAGGCTAGCGGGGGGAGATACGCAGTATTTT.

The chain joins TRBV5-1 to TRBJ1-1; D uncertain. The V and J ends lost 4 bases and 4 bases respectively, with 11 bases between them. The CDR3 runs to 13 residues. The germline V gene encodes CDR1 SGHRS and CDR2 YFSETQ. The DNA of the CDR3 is TGCGCCAGCAGCCCAGCAGGTGGCACTGAAGCTTTCTTT. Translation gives CASSPAGGTEAFF.

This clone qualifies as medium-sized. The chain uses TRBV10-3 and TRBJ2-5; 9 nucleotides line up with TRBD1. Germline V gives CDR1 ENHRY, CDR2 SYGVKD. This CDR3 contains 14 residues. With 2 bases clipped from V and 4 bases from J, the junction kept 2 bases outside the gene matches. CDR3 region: CAISENRGRETQYF. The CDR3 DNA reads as TGTGCCATCAGTGAGAACAGGGGGCGAGAGACCCAGTACTTC.

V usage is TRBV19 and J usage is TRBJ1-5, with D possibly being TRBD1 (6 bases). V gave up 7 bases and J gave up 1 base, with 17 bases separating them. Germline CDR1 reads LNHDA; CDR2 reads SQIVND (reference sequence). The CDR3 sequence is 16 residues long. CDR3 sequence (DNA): TGTGCCAGTAATTCCGCCGGGACACAGAGCAATCAGCCCCAGCATTTT. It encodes CASNSAGTQSNQPQHF. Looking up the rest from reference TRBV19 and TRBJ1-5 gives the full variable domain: DGGITQSPKYLFRKEGQNVTLSCEQNLNHDAMYWYRQDPGQGLRLIYYSQIVNDFQKGDIAEGYSVSREKKESFPLTVTSAQKNPTAFYLCASNSAGTQSNQPQHFGDGTRLSIL.

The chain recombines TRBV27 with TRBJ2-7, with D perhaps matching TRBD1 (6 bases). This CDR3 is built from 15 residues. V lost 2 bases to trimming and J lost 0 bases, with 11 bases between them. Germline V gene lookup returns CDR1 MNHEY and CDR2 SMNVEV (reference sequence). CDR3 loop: CASSLRGTTSYEQYF. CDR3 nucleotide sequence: TGTGCCAGCAGTTTAAGGGGGACCACCTCCTACGAGCAGTACTTC.

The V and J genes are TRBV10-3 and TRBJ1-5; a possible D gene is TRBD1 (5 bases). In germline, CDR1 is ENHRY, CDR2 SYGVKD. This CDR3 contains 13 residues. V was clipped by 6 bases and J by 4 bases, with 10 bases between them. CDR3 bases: TGTGCCATCAGACAGGAGAGAAATCAGCCCCAGCATTTT. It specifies CAIRQERNQPQHF.

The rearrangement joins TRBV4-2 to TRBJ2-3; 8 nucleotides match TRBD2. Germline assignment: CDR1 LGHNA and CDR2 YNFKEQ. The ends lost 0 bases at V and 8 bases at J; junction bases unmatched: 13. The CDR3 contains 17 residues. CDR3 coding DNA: TGTGCCAGCAGCCAAGACCTGTCGCGGGGGGCCCAGGGTACGCAGTATTTT. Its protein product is CASSQDLSRGAQGTQYF.

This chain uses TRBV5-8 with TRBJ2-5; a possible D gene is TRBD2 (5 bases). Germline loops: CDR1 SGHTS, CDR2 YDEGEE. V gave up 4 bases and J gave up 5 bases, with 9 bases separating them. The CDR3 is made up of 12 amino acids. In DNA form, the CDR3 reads TGTGCCAGCAGCCTTCCGGGGGAGACCCAGTACTTC. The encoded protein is CASSLPGETQYF.

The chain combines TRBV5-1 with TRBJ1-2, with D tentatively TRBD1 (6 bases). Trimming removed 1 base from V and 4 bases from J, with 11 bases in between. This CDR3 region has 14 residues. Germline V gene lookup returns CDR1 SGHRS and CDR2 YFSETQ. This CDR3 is CASSLSQGLYGYTF. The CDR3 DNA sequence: TGCGCCAGCAGCTTGTCACAGGGCCTCTATGGCTACACCTTC.

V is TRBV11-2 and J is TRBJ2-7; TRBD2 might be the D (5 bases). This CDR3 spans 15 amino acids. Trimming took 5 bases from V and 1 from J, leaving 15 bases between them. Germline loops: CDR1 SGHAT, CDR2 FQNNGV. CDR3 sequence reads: CASSITGIISYEQYF. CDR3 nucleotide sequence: TGTGCCAGCAGCATTACCGGGATTATATCCTACGAGCAGTACTTC.

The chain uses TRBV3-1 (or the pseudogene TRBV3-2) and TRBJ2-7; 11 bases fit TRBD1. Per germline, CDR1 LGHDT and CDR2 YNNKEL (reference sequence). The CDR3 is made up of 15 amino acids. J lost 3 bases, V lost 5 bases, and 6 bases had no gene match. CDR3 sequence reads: CASSDPGQGGYEQYF. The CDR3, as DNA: TGTGCCAGCAGCGATCCGGGACAGGGGGGCTACGAGCAGTACTTC.

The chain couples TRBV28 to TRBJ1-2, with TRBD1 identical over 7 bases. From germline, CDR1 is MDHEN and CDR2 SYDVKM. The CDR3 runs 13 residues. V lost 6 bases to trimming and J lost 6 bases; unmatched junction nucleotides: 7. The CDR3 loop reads CASSWDSLDGYTF. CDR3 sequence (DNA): TGTGCCAGCAGCTGGGACAGCTTAGATGGCTACACCTTC.

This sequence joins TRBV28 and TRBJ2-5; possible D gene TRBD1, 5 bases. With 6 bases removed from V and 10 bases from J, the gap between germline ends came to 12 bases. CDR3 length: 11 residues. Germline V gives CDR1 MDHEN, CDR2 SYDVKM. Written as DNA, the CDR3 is TGTGCCAGCAGCCTAGGGGTTAACCAGTACTTC. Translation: CASSLGVNQYF. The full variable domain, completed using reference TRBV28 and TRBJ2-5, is DVKVTQSSRYLVKRTGEKVFLECVQDMDHENMFWYRQDPGLGLRLIYFSYDVKMKEKGDIPEGYSVSREKKERFSLILESASTNQTSMYLCASSLGVNQYFGPGTRLLVL.

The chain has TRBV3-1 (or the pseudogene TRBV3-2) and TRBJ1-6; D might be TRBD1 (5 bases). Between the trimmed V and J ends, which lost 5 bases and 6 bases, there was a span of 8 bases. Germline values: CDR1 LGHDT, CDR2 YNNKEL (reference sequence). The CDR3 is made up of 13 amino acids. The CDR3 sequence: CASSSTVNSPLHF. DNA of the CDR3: TGTGCCAGCAGCTCGACAGTTAATTCACCCCTCCACTTT.

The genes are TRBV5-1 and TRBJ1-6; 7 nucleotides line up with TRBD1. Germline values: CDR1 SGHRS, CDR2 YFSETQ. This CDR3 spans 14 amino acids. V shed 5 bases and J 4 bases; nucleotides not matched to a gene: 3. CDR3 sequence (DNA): TGCGCCAGCAGGACGGACAGGTATAATTCACCCCTCCACTTT. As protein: CASRTDRYNSPLHF.